This T cell receptor (beta chain) derives from a study of blood T cell repertoires in COVID-19. Germline CDR1 is KGHSH and CDR2 is LQKENI. Trimming cost V 2 bases and J 9 bases; bases outside gene matches: 6. The CDR3 is 14 residues long. Data came from immunoSEQ multiplex PCR; TCRdb stores just in-frame clones and leaves some out. The data hold about 220,000 clones, with roughly 90% observed a single time. Only one count was recorded for this clone. Sequenced sample: peripheral blood. The sequence was obtained from a man younger than 40 who had recovered from COVID-19. The V gene is TRBV18, the J gene TRBJ2-1; 8 bases map to TRBD2. The CDR3 reads CASSPTNGGGEQFF. The CDR3 DNA sequence: TGTGCCAGCTCACCAACGAACGGGGGGGGTGAGCAGTTCTTC.